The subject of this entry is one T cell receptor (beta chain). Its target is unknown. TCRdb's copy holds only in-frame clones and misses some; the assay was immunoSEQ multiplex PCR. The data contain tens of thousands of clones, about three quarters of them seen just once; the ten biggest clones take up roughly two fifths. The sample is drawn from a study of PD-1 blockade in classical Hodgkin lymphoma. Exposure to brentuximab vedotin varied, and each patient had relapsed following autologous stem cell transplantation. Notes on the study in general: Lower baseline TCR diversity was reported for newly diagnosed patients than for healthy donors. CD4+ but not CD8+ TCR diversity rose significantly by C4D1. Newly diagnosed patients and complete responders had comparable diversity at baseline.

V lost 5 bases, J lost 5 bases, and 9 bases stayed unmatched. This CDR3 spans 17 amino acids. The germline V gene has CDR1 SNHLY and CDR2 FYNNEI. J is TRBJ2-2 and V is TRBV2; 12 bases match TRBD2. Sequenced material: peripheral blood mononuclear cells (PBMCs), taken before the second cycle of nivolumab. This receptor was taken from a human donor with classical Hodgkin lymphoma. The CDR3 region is CASSYPLTSGRTGELFF. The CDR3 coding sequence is TGTGCCAGCAGTTATCCCTTGACTAGCGGGAGAACCGGGGAGCTGTTTTTT.